The rows below give T cell receptor beta chains drawn from one sample of a study of blood T cell repertoires in COVID-19. The table came from immunoSEQ multiplex PCR; TCRdb's copy has only in-frame clones and leaves some out. The table has 55,000 or so clones, approximately 82% seen once. Input material: peripheral blood. The receptors come from a human donor in a cohort sampled during active or convalescent COVID-19. Each CDR3 is given with its conserved first and last residue. Each record gives: D gene, CDR3 length, clone size, V gene, J gene, CDR3 DNA, CDR3 protein. A D gene is named only where the DNA matches it firmly. Size values are once, few and many counts, or a class for expanded clones, and some rows have none.

TRBD2	15	few	TRBV2	TRBJ2-7	TGTGCCAGCCAAGGGACTAGCGGGGCCAACTACGAGCAGTACTTC	CASQGTSGANYEQYF
TRBD1	15	.	TRBV30	TRBJ1-1	TGTGCCTGGAGTGGAGGGACAGGGGGGAACACTGAAGCTTTCTTT	CAWSGGTGGNTEAFF
.	14	.	TRBV11-2	TRBJ1-6	TGTGCCAGCAGTGAGGAGGGTAATAATTCACCCCTCCACTTT	CASSEEGNNSPLHF
.	16	.	TRBV4-1	TRBJ1-5	TGCGCCAGCAGCCAACCTACCGGACACGCTTCGTTGCCCCAGCATTTT	CASSQPTGHASLPQHF
TRBD1	17	.	TRBV10-3	TRBJ1-5	TGTGCCACCAAACCGGGACAGGGGGCGGTTGGCAATCAGCCCCAGCATTTT	CATKPGQGAVGNQPQHF
.	14	.	TRBV27	TRBJ1-5	TGTGCCAGCAGTTTCGGGCAGGGCGTTGGGGCCCAGCATTTT	CASSFGQGVGAQHF
.	14	.	TRBV5-1	TRBJ1-1	TGCGCCAGCAGCCTAGGGACAATGAACACTGAAGCTTTCTTT	CASSLGTMNTEAFF
TRBD1	17	.	TRBV5-1	TRBJ1-1	TGCGCCAGCACCCTGACCGGGACAGGGCCGATGAACACTGAAGCTTTCTTT	CASTLTGTGPMNTEAFF
.	13	.	TRBV6-5	TRBJ1-1	TGTGCCAGCAGTTACGAGGCTTACACTGAAGCTTTCTTT	CASSYEAYTEAFF
TRBD1	14	.	TRBV11-1	TRBJ2-3	TGTGCCAGCAGCCAAGACAGGGGAGGTGGTACGCAGTATTTT	CASSQDRGGGTQYF
.	14	.	TRBV5-4	TRBJ1-2	TGTGCCAGCAGCTTGGGTCAGAACATCTATGGCTACACCTTC	CASSLGQNIYGYTF
TRBD1	16	once	TRBV4-3	TRBJ2-2	TGCGCCAGCAGCCAAGACAGGGGGAAGAACACCGGGGAGCTGTTTTTT	CASSQDRGKNTGELFF
TRBD1	17	.	TRBV7-6	TRBJ2-1	TGTGCCAGCAGCCAGGGGACAGCCTTGAGCTCCTACAATGAGCAGTTCTTC	CASSQGTALSSYNEQFF
.	12	.	TRBV15	TRBJ1-2	TGTGCCACCAGCAGACAGGGGAGAGGCTACACCTTC	CATSRQGRGYTF
TRBD1	16	.	TRBV5-1	TRBJ1-6	TGCGCCAGCAGCTTGAGTGGGACAGCTTATAATTCACCCCTCCACTTT	CASSLSGTAYNSPLHF
.	15	once	TRBV18	TRBJ2-1	TGTGCCAGCTCACCCCCGGGAGCTCCCTACAATGAGCAGTTCTTC	CASSPPGAPYNEQFF
TRBD1	13	.	TRBV6-4	TRBJ1-1	TGTGCCAGCAGAGGGACAGGGAACACTGAAGCTTTCTTT	CASRGTGNTEAFF
TRBD1	15	few	TRBV2	TRBJ2-3	TGTGCCAGCAGCCGGCCGGGACAGGGGGCAGATACGCAGTATTTT	CASSRPGQGADTQYF
.	13	.	TRBV6-1	TRBJ2-4	TGTGCCAGCAGTGAGCGGGGTATGGGTATTCAGTACTTC	CASSERGMGIQYF